These 31 T cell receptor beta chains were all obtained from the same sample, sequenced in a study. TRBV12-4/TRBJ1-2 clonotypes were amplified with adaptor-ligated barcode primers. TCRdb re-analysed the multiplex PCR reads in MiXCR, keeping a single row per CDR3 protein. This sample carries about 460 distinct CDR3 sequences, 22% of them seen once, and the ten largest clones take roughly 29%. Treg sorting used a CD4+CD25+CD127-/low gate. The sequencing sample was made of tumor-infiltrating Tregs sorted from the breast tumor. These receptors were collected from a female donor with breast cancer.

The V gene is TRBV12-3 or TRBV12-4, the J gene TRBJ1-2, with D possibly TRBD1 on 5 matching bases. V was clipped by 7 bases and J by 7 bases, with 13 bases between them. There are 12 residues in the CDR3. The CDR3 reads CASTPGRGGYTF. CDR3 nucleotide sequence: TGTGCCAGCACCCCGGGACGAGGTGGCTACACCTTC.

In this sample, this clonotype is medium-sized. The chain joins TRBV12-3 or TRBV12-4 to TRBJ1-2; tentatively, D is TRBD1 (6 bases). The CDR3 consists of 13 residues. The V gene lost 6 bases and the J gene lost 2 bases, with 10 bases spanning the gap. CDR3 residues: CASSQQGNYGYTF. In nucleotides, the CDR3 is TGTGCCAGCAGCCAACAGGGAAACTATGGCTACACCTTC.

Details on this clonotype: No conserved phenylalanine or tryptophan ends this CDR3, so it is likely a read error. V usage is TRBV12-3 or TRBV12-4 and J usage is TRBJ1-2; D remains unclear. CDR3 length: 12 amino acids. Trimming took 1 base from V and 8 from J, leaving 8 bases between them. In nucleotides, the CDR3 is TGTGCCAGCAGTTTAGAGGTTTGGGGCTACACCTTG. It codes for CASSLEVWGYTL.

The table lists this clonotype with a few counts. This may come from a read error, since a much larger clone is one base off. The J gene is TRBJ1-2, the V gene TRBV12-3 or TRBV12-4; D not certain. The V end lost 8 bases, the J end lost 1 base, and 8 bases lay between the germline ends. The CDR3 sequence is 12 residues long. This CDR3 is CASALSNYGYTF. The CDR3, as DNA: TGTGCCAGCGCCCTTAGTAACTATGGCTACACCTTC.

The chain links TRBV12-3 or TRBV12-4 to TRBJ1-2; D may be TRBD1 (6 bases). V was trimmed by 6 bases and J by 8 bases, leaving 19 bases between them. The CDR3 spans 14 residues. The CDR3 nucleotides read TGTGCCAGCAGCCCAGACAGGAGGCCGGAGGGCTACACCTTC. Amino acids: CASSPDRRPEGYTF.

The chain joins TRBV12-3 or TRBV12-4 to TRBJ1-2; a weak D match, TRBD1 (5 bases). The length of the CDR3 is 13 residues. Trimming removed 7 bases from V and 7 bases from J, with 16 bases in between. The CDR3 coding sequence is TGTGCCAGCACCGCCTGGGGCGCGGTTGGCTACACCTTC. It yields the protein CASTAWGAVGYTF.

CDR3 residues: CASSRRRTADGYTF. The CDR3 DNA is TGTGCCAGCAGCCGACGCCGGACAGCGGATGGCTACACCTTC. This chain links TRBV12-3 or TRBV12-4 with TRBJ1-2; D may be TRBD1 (6 bases). The CDR3 spans 14 residues. The germline V and J ends were trimmed by 6 bases and 6 bases, with 17 bases remaining between them.

In its sample, this clonotype is large. The rearrangement uses TRBV12-3 or TRBV12-4 and TRBJ1-2; D gene unclear. The CDR3 totals 15 residues. The V end lost 1 base, the J end lost 0 bases, and 9 bases lay between the germline ends. In nucleotides, the CDR3 is TGTGCCAGCAGTTTAGTTCCGACTCCTAACTATGGCTACACCTTC. It translates to CASSLVPTPNYGYTF.

This clonotype was detected a few times. The rearrangement joins TRBV12-3 or TRBV12-4 to TRBJ1-2, with D uncertain. This CDR3 is built from 11 residues. Trimming shortened V by 0 bases and J by 8 bases, and 4 bases separated the two germline ends. The CDR3 DNA reads as TGTGCCAGCAGTTTAGCACGGGGCTACACCTTC. Protein: CASSLARGYTF.

By share of the sample, this clonotype is medium-sized (0.01 to 0.1%). The chain uses TRBV12-3 or TRBV12-4 and TRBJ1-2; D unclear. The V end lost 6 bases, the J end lost 1 base, and 15 bases lay between the germline ends. The CDR3 length is 15 residues. CDR3 region: CASSHGRRFNYGYTF. In DNA, the CDR3 is TGTGCCAGCAGCCACGGGAGGAGATTTAACTATGGCTACACCTTC.

By share of the sample, this clonotype is large. This chain links TRBV12-3 or TRBV12-4 with TRBJ1-2; the D is unclear. The CDR3 runs to 12 residues. Deletions cut 1 base from V and 8 bases from J, with 8 bases between. The CDR3 loop is CASSLGVWGYTF. DNA for the CDR3: TGTGCCAGCAGTTTAGGGGTTTGGGGCTACACCTTC.

Turning to this clonotype: The germline gene is not matched at one end of the junction; a read error may be the cause. This chain joins TRBV12-3 or TRBV12-4 and TRBJ1-2; TRBD1 matches 10 bases. The CDR3 covers 13 residues. CDR3 DNA: TGTACCAGCAGTGGGACAGGGGTAGATGGCTACACCTTC. Encoded protein: CTSSGTGVDGYTF.

The chain recombines TRBV12-3 or TRBV12-4 with TRBJ1-2, with 9 bases identical to TRBD1. The V and J ends lost 7 bases and 4 bases, in that order; junction bases with no gene match: 10. The CDR3 is 15 amino acids. CDR3 sequence (DNA): TGTGCCAGCATCCAGGGACAGGGCGGCGGCTATGGCTACACCTTC. Its protein product is CASIQGQGGGYGYTF.

The rearrangement joins TRBV12-3 or TRBV12-4 to TRBJ1-2; TRBD1 matches 10 bases. V shed 5 bases, J shed 6 bases, and the junction held 3 bases outside the gene matches. This CDR3 is built from 13 residues. DNA for the CDR3: TGTGCCAGCAGTCGGGACAGGGGAAATGGCTACACCTTC. Protein sequence: CASSRDRGNGYTF.

V gene TRBV12-3 or TRBV12-4 combines with J gene TRBJ1-2; the match to TRBD1 covers 9 bases. CDR3 length equals 14 residues. Trimming cost V 6 bases and J 6 bases; bases outside gene matches: 8. The CDR3: CASSTGQGMDGYTF. The DNA of the CDR3 is TGTGCCAGCAGCACGGGACAGGGTATGGATGGCTACACCTTC.

Relative to its sample, this clonotype is medium-sized. This sequence joins TRBV12-3 or TRBV12-4 and TRBJ1-2, with a weak D call TRBD1 (5 bases). V shed 7 bases and J shed 5 bases, with 17 bases lying between them. The length of the CDR3 is 14 residues. Written as DNA, the CDR3 is TGTGCCAGCACCCCTGCCGGGGCCCCTTATGGCTACACCTTC. As protein: CASTPAGAPYGYTF.

The genes are TRBV12-3 or TRBV12-4 and TRBJ1-2, with D tentatively TRBD1 (6 bases). The CDR3 sequence is 15 residues long. V lost 2 bases and J lost 4, with 14 bases in between. CDR3 residues: CASSLSQGRIYGYTF. The CDR3, as DNA: TGTGCCAGCAGTTTATCCCAGGGGCGGATCTATGGCTACACCTTC.

This clonotype was observed a few times. The chain couples TRBV12-3 or TRBV12-4 to TRBJ1-2; D is unresolved. This CDR3 is 16 amino acids long. V was clipped by 7 bases and J by 0 bases, with 18 bases between them. CDR3 in DNA: TGTGCCAGCAAGGGAACCTCAAACGAAGCTAACTATGGCTACACCTTC. Translated, it gives CASKGTSNEANYGYTF.

In its sample, this clonotype ranks as large. The gene calls are TRBV12-3 or TRBV12-4 and TRBJ1-2; D uncertain. The V end lost 8 bases, the J end lost 6 bases, and 16 bases lay between the germline ends. This CDR3 contains 13 residues. The CDR3 bases are TGTGCCAGCTCTGAGAGGGTCGCGGATGGCTACACCTTC. This sequence encodes CASSERVADGYTF.

By share of the sample, this clonotype is large. The chain combines TRBV12-3 or TRBV12-4 with TRBJ1-2; a weak D match, TRBD1 (5 bases). CDR3 size: 13 residues. V lost 7 bases and J 9 bases, leaving 18 bases between the germline ends. CDR3 in DNA: TGTGCCAGCACCCCGGGACGGTACTTTCGCTACACCTTC. Its protein is CASTPGRYFRYTF.

The chain carries TRBV12-3 or TRBV12-4 and TRBJ1-2; 8 bases are a match to TRBD1. The J segment lost 5 bases and the V segment lost 7 bases, leaving 9 bases of the junction unmatched. The CDR3 is 14 amino acids. The CDR3 loop is CASTLMGQEYGYTF. The CDR3 DNA follows: TGTGCCAGCACCCTAATGGGACAGGAATATGGCTACACCTTC.

The rearrangement uses TRBV12-3 or TRBV12-4 and TRBJ1-2, with D possibly TRBD1 on 6 matching bases. The CDR3 has 14 residues. Trimming cost V 6 bases and J 4 bases, with 15 bases left between them. CDR3 DNA: TGTGCCAGCAGCCGGACAGAGGGCTCCTATGGCTACACCTTC. Its translation: CASSRTEGSYGYTF.

With respect to this clonotype: One base away lies a much larger clone, so this may be a sequencing read error. The rearrangement uses TRBV12-3 or TRBV12-4 and TRBJ1-2; tentative D call: TRBD1 (5 bases). The CDR3 has 15 amino acids. V was cut by 6 bases and J by 4 bases, with 18 bases left in between. CDR3 residues: CASSRNRIDFYGYTF. CDR3 nucleotide sequence: TGTGCCAGCAGCAGGAACAGGATCGATTTCTATGGCTACACCTTC.

The rearrangement joins TRBV12-3 or TRBV12-4 to TRBJ1-2; D is undetermined. The CDR3 has 14 residues. V was pared by 0 bases and J by 1 base, with 6 bases between. CDR3 protein: CASSLAGINYGYTF. The CDR3 region has the DNA TGTGCCAGCAGTTTAGCAGGGATTAACTATGGCTACACCTTC.

This clonotype has a handful of counts. The chain links TRBV12-3 or TRBV12-4 to TRBJ1-2; 8 nucleotides match TRBD1. This CDR3 region has 13 residues. J was trimmed by 4 bases and V by 7 bases; bases with no gene match: 5. Here the CDR3 DNA reads TGTGCCAGCATCCAGGGACAGGCCTATGGCTACACCTTC. It encodes CASIQGQAYGYTF.

This clonotype is judged hyperexpanded. The genes are TRBV12-3 or TRBV12-4 and TRBJ1-2; D remains ambiguous. Trimming left V 2 bases short and J 3 bases short, with 4 bases between. This CDR3 is 12 amino acids long. CDR3 loop: CASSLTHYGYTF. The CDR3 coding sequence is TGTGCCAGCAGTTTAACGCACTATGGCTACACCTTC.

This clonotype is judged medium-sized. The CDR3: CASSLRDRGLDGYTF. CDR3 nucleotide sequence: TGTGCCAGCAGTTTACGTGACAGGGGATTGGATGGCTACACCTTC. The chain links TRBV12-3 or TRBV12-4 to TRBJ1-2; the match to TRBD1 covers 8 bases. With V trimmed by 2 bases and J by 6 bases, 8 bases remained unmatched. The CDR3 spans 15 residues.

The V and J genes are TRBV12-3 or TRBV12-4 and TRBJ1-2; D may be TRBD1 (6 bases). V was trimmed by 7 bases and J by 2 bases, leaving 11 bases between them. The CDR3 has 13 amino acids. The CDR3 region has the DNA TGTGCCAGCAACCTCCAGGGGAACTATGGCTACACCTTC. Protein: CASNLQGNYGYTF.

The J gene is TRBJ1-2, the V gene TRBV12-3 or TRBV12-4, with 7 bases lining up with TRBD1. The CDR3 covers 13 residues. The ends lost 8 bases at V and 4 bases at J; junction bases unmatched: 7. Here the CDR3 reads CASVSGQAYGYTF. CDR3 sequence (DNA): TGTGCCAGCGTATCCGGACAGGCCTATGGCTACACCTTC.

This clonotype is large. This chain uses TRBV12-3 or TRBV12-4 with TRBJ1-2; 9 nucleotides align to TRBD1. The CDR3 runs 15 residues. V shed 5 bases and J 4 bases; nucleotides not matched to a gene: 8. CDR3 sequence: CASSLGTGPGYGYTF. The CDR3 DNA follows: TGTGCCAGCAGTCTCGGGACAGGGCCGGGCTATGGCTACACCTTC.

The chain is built from TRBV12-3 or TRBV12-4 and TRBJ1-2, with D perhaps TRBD1 (5 bases). The CDR3 runs to 15 residues. Trimming shortened V by 3 bases and J by 4 bases, and 15 bases separated the two germline ends. The DNA for the CDR3 is TGTGCCAGCAGTTTGTCCCAGGGCGGGAGCTATGGCTACACCTTC. Its translation is CASSLSQGGSYGYTF.